Shown below are 31 T cell receptor beta chains from a single sample sequenced in a study of technical replicates of blood from a few donors. The data were produced by immunoSEQ multiplex PCR, yet TCRdb's version contains in-frame clones alone and is incomplete. The data hold around 68,000 clones, with roughly 91% observed a single time. Sequencing was performed on T cells isolated from PBMCs. These receptors were obtained from a human donor in good health. Some clones in this sample may be carry-over from other donors' samples.

In DNA, the CDR3 is TGCAGCGCCCTGACACGGGACAGCTCCTACGAGCAGTACTTC. Its protein product is CSALTRDSSYEQYF. This chain links TRBV29-1 with TRBJ2-7, with 7 bases matching TRBD1. This CDR3 has 14 residues. Germline lookup yields CDR1 SQVTM and CDR2 ANQGSEA. V lost 7 bases to trimming and J lost 0 bases; unmatched junction nucleotides: 9.

The chain links TRBV6-1 to TRBJ1-2; weak D call: TRBD1 (6 bases). The V and J ends lost 5 bases and 7 bases respectively, with 11 bases between them. The CDR3 loop spans 12 amino acids. Germline lookup yields CDR1 MNHNS and CDR2 SASEGT. The CDR3 DNA reads as TGTGCCAGCAGTACAGGGTTTCTTGGCTACACCTTC. Amino acids: CASSTGFLGYTF.

This chain joins TRBV28 and TRBJ2-7; 16 positions match TRBD2. V lost 6 bases to trimming and J lost 3 bases; unmatched junction nucleotides: 17. The CDR3 is 20 amino acids. CDR1 MDHEN and CDR2 SYDVKM come from the germline V gene. The CDR3 bases are TGTGCCAGCAGCCAAGTGGGACTAGCGGGAGGGCCCCGGTTTAACTACGAGCAGTACTTC. It specifies CASSQVGLAGGPRFNYEQYF.

The chain couples TRBV5-1 to TRBJ2-3; 8 bases line up with TRBD1. From germline, CDR1 is SGHRS and CDR2 YFSETQ. J lost 3 bases, V lost 0 bases, and 18 bases had no gene match. The CDR3 has 20 residues. The CDR3 sequence is CASSLASVWTGFFRTDTQYF. The CDR3 nucleotides are TGCGCCAGCAGCTTGGCCTCCGTTTGGACAGGGTTTTTCAGAACAGATACGCAGTATTTT.

This rearrangement joins TRBV19 to TRBJ2-4; maybe TRBD1 (5 bases). Germline V gives CDR1 LNHDA, CDR2 SQIVND (reference sequence). Trimming left V 7 bases short and J 7 bases short, with 17 bases between. This CDR3 contains 14 residues. CDR3 amino acids: CASTSDSPGNIQYF. The CDR3 DNA follows: TGTGCCAGTACCTCAGACAGCCCAGGGAACATTCAGTACTTC.

V is TRBV29-1 and J is TRBJ2-7; 7 positions agree with TRBD1. There are 14 residues in the CDR3. Losses at the gene ends were 4 bases for V and 3 bases for J; bases not matched to a gene: 9. In germline, CDR1 is SQVTM, CDR2 ANQGSEA. CDR3 sequence: CSVVSRDRNYEQYF. In DNA form, the CDR3 reads TGCAGCGTTGTTAGTCGGGACAGAAACTACGAGCAGTACTTC.

This clone was detected once. One end of the junction is discordant with germline, which a read error may explain. The chain joins TRBV12-5 to TRBJ1-1; D uncertain. Germline loops: CDR1 LGHNT, CDR2 FRNRAP. CDR3 length equals 12 residues. In nucleotides, the CDR3 is TGTGCTAGTGGTTTATTTGACACTGAGGCTTTCTTT. It translates to CASGLFDTEAFF.

The chain joins TRBV30 to TRBJ1-3; possible D gene TRBD1, 5 bases. Trimming left V 3 bases short and J 4 bases short, with 13 bases between. The CDR3 contains 14 residues. Germline values: CDR1 GTSNPN, CDR2 SVGIG (reference sequence). The CDR3 sequence is CAWSLGAAGNTIYF. CDR3 nucleotides: TGTGCCTGGAGCCTTGGGGCAGCAGGAAACACCATATATTTT. Complete variable domain (other parts from reference TRBV30 and TRBJ1-3): SQTIHQWPATLVQPVGSPLSLECTVEGTSNPNLYWYRQAAGRGLQLLFYSVGIGQISSEVPQNLSASRPQDRQFILSSKKLLLSDSGFYLCAWSLGAAGNTIYFGEGSWLTVV.

V gene TRBV5-1 combines with J gene TRBJ2-1; tentative D call: TRBD2 (5 bases). Germline V gene lookup returns CDR1 SGHRS and CDR2 YFSETQ. This CDR3 region has 17 residues. Trimming cost V 0 bases and J 2 bases, with 15 bases left between them. The CDR3 loop reads CASSLVREAVTYNEQFF. For the CDR3, the DNA is TGCGCCAGCAGCTTGGTGCGTGAAGCGGTCACCTACAATGAGCAGTTCTTC.

This chain connects TRBV7-6 to TRBJ2-2, with 8 bases fitting TRBD2. The germline gives CDR1 SGHVS, CDR2 FNYEAQ. V lost 4 bases, J lost 2 bases, and 3 bases stayed unmatched. The CDR3 runs 15 residues. CDR3: CASSSGGTNTGELFF. The CDR3, as DNA: TGTGCCAGCAGCTCGGGGGGGACCAACACCGGGGAGCTGTTTTTT.

This chain joins TRBV11-2 and TRBJ1-2; TRBD1 might be the D (6 bases). This CDR3 has 14 amino acids. V lost 2 bases and J lost 8, with 15 bases in between. Germline assignment: CDR1 SGHAT and CDR2 FQNNGV. The CDR3 DNA reads as TGTGCCAGCAGCTTATTACCAGGGGCCCTCGGCTACACCTTC. Amino acid sequence: CASSLLPGALGYTF. The full variable domain, rest sourced from reference TRBV11-2 and TRBJ1-2, is EAGVAQSPRYKIIEKRQSVAFWCNPISGHATLYWYQQILGQGPKLLIQFQNNGVVDDSQLPKDRFSAERLKGVDSTLKIQPAKLEDSAVYLCASSLLPGALGYTFGSGTRLTVV.

The chain joins TRBV2 to TRBJ1-5; 8 nucleotides align to TRBD1. The V gene end was trimmed by 2 bases and the J gene end by 0 bases; junction bases not matched to a gene: 3. Germline values: CDR1 SNHLY, CDR2 FYNNEI. CDR3 size: 16 residues. The CDR3 coding sequence is TGTGCCAGCAGTGAAAGGACAGGGTATAGCAATCAGCCCCAGCATTTT. Translating it yields CASSERTGYSNQPQHF.

J is TRBJ2-3 and V is TRBV21-1; TRBD1 is taken as the D call from the table, unchecked against the DNA. TRBV21-1 is reported as a pseudogene. The length of the CDR3 is 17 residues. DNA of the CDR3: TGTGCCAGCAGCAAACCTCCCCACAGGGTTAGCACAGATACGCAGTATTTT. This sequence encodes CASSKPPHRVSTDTQYF.

This rearrangement joins TRBV5-1 to TRBJ1-3, with D perhaps TRBD1 (5 bases). The CDR3 covers 15 residues. From germline, CDR1 is SGHRS and CDR2 YFSETQ. The V gene lost 3 bases and the J gene lost 0 bases, with 10 bases spanning the gap. The CDR3 loop is CASSSGDFSGNTIYF. DNA for the CDR3: TGCGCCAGCAGCTCTGGGGACTTCTCTGGAAACACCATATATTTT.

This chain links TRBV5-1 with TRBJ2-5; D gene uncertain. Germline assignment: CDR1 SGHRS and CDR2 YFSETQ. The CDR3 has 11 residues. V dropped 2 bases and J dropped 4 bases, with 3 bases sitting between them. CDR3 in amino acids: CASSFLETQYF. In DNA, the CDR3 is TGCGCCAGCAGCTTTCTAGAGACCCAGTACTTC.

CDR3 DNA sequence: TGTGCCAGCAGCTTTGGTACTAGCGGGAACGAGCAGTACTTC. Protein: CASSFGTSGNEQYF. The chain joins TRBV5-5 to TRBJ2-7, with 10 bases matching TRBD2. Trimming cost V 2 bases and J 5 bases; bases outside gene matches: 4. Germline V lookup: CDR1 SGHKS, CDR2 YYEKEE (reference sequence). The CDR3 contains 14 residues.

The chain joins TRBV27 to TRBJ2-6; D unresolved. Germline CDR1 is MNHEY and CDR2 is SMNVEV (reference sequence). V lost 7 bases and J 4 bases, leaving 17 bases between the germline ends. The CDR3 is 16 amino acids. CDR3 residues: CASTPGWPPGANVLTF. The CDR3 nucleotides are TGTGCCAGCACCCCTGGCTGGCCCCCCGGGGCCAACGTCCTGACTTTC. Combining the CDR3 with reference TRBV27 and TRBJ2-6 gives the whole variable domain EAQVTQNPRYLITVTGKKLTVTCSQNMNHEYMSWYRQDPGLGLRQIYYSMNVEVTDKGDVPEGYKVSRKEKRNFPLILESPSPNQTSLYFCASTPGWPPGANVLTFGAGSRLTVL.

CDR3 sequence (DNA): TGTGCCAGCGAGACACGGCACCTAGGGGATGAAAAACTGTTTTTT. It specifies CASETRHLGDEKLFF. The rearrangement joins TRBV5-6 to TRBJ1-4; tentatively, D is TRBD1 (5 bases). V was shortened by 7 bases and J by 6 bases, with 19 bases between the two germline ends. The CDR3 loop spans 15 amino acids. Germline lookup yields CDR1 SGHDT and CDR2 YYEEEE.

This chain connects TRBV20-1 to TRBJ1-1; no clear D gene. The ends were cut back, 6 bases at V and 5 bases at J, with 10 bases in the middle. Germline CDR1 is DFQATT and CDR2 is SNEGSKA (reference sequence). CDR3 length: 11 amino acids. The CDR3 nucleotides are TGCAGTGCCGTCCGGGGAACTGAAGCTTTCTTT. Its translation: CSAVRGTEAFF.

This chain links TRBV4-1 with TRBJ2-5; TRBD1 matches at 8 bases. The J call may be in error: the DNA end matches TRBJ2-7 better. From germline, CDR1 is MGHRA and CDR2 YSYEKL. The CDR3 covers 17 residues. CDR3 in amino acids: CASSQTPARTGSHEQYF. The CDR3 DNA is TGCGCCAGCAGCCAAACCCCTGCCCGGACAGGGAGTCACGAGCAGTACTTC.

The genes are TRBV11-3 and TRBJ1-2; 9 positions match TRBD1. V was pared by 1 base and J by 4 bases, with 1 base of the junction left unmatched. CDR3 length: 14 residues. Germline assignment: CDR1 SGHNT and CDR2 YENEEA. The CDR3 protein is CASSLGDRVYGYTF. As DNA, the CDR3 is TGTGCCAGCAGCTTAGGGGACAGGGTCTATGGCTACACCTTC.

The rearrangement joins TRBV27 to TRBJ2-1; 15 bases are a match to TRBD2. Germline-derived CDR1 and CDR2 are MNHEY and SMNVEV (reference sequence). V was pared by 10 bases and J by 7 bases, with 11 bases of the junction left unmatched. The CDR3 is made up of 16 amino acids. CDR3 nucleotides: TGTGCCATTAGTGTTAGGACTAGCGGGAGGGTTAATGAGCAGTTCTTC. This gives the protein CAISVRTSGRVNEQFF.

This clone was seen a few times. The V call is TRBV6-1, the J call TRBJ1-2; unclear D gene. Germline assignment: CDR1 MNHNS and CDR2 SASEGT. This CDR3 region has 15 residues. V was trimmed by 4 bases and J by 0 bases, leaving 12 bases between them. This chain's CDR3 is CASSGTPLANYGYTF. CDR3 nucleotide sequence: TGTGCCAGCAGTGGAACACCTCTAGCTAACTATGGCTACACCTTC.

The chain has TRBV11-2 and TRBJ1-1; unclear D gene. Germline V lookup: CDR1 SGHAT, CDR2 FQNNGV. The CDR3 runs 15 residues. The V end lost 1 base, the J end lost 1 base, and 10 bases lay between the germline ends. CDR3 nucleotide sequence: TGTGCCAGCAGCTTAGGCACTACGCGGAACACTGAAGCTTTCTTT. Residues: CASSLGTTRNTEAFF.

DNA of the CDR3: TGTGCCAGCAGCTCCTCCCCAGGGATTCTGACTGAAGCTTTCTTT. Protein sequence: CASSSSPGILTEAFF. The chain links TRBV7-8 to TRBJ1-1; a weak D match, TRBD1 (5 bases). The germline CDR1 and CDR2 sequences are SGHVS and FQNEAQ. CDR3 length: 15 residues. V lost 4 bases and J 5 bases, leaving 17 bases between the germline ends.

This clone was seen a single time. The J gene is TRBJ2-7, the V gene TRBV29-1; 9 bases line up with TRBD2. The V gene's germline CDR1 is SQVTM and CDR2 ANQGSEA. Trimming at V came to 2 bases and at J to 6 bases, leaving 5 bases not matched to a gene. CDR3 size: 13 residues. CDR3 region: CSVESPSGTEQYF. DNA of the CDR3: TGCAGCGTTGAATCCCCTAGCGGGACCGAGCAGTACTTC.

V and J are TRBV29-1 and TRBJ2-1; D unclear. This CDR3 spans 13 amino acids. CDR1 is SQVTM, CDR2 ANQGSEA, per germline. Trimming cost V 4 bases and J 1 base, with 8 bases left between them. Here the CDR3 reads CSVALVSYNEQFF. For the CDR3, the DNA is TGCAGCGTTGCCCTAGTTTCCTACAATGAGCAGTTCTTC.

This chain uses TRBV9 with TRBJ1-3; D is possibly TRBD1 (6 bases). The CDR3 sequence is 16 residues long. The V end was cut by 7 bases, the J end by 0 bases, with 17 bases between. The germline V gene encodes CDR1 SGDLS and CDR2 YYNGEE. CDR3 in amino acids: CASQGQGTNSGNTIYF. DNA for the CDR3: TGTGCCAGCCAGGGGCAGGGGACAAACTCTGGAAACACCATATATTTT.

This chain uses TRBV12-5 with TRBJ2-3; TRBD1 matches at 7 bases. J was trimmed by 2 bases and V by 4 bases; bases with no gene match: 9. CDR1 and CDR2 from the germline V gene are LGHNT and FRNRAP. This CDR3 contains 16 residues. CDR3 sequence (DNA): TGTGCTAGTGGTTCCGGACGAGGACAGGTCACAGATACGCAGTATTTT. Translated: CASGSGRGQVTDTQYF.

As DNA, the CDR3 is TGTGCCATCAGTGAGTCTGGGACTCCTAACACCGGGGAGCTGTTTTTT. This codes for CAISESGTPNTGELFF. This chain connects TRBV10-3 to TRBJ2-2; maybe TRBD2 (6 bases). This CDR3 is built from 16 residues. Germline values: CDR1 ENHRY, CDR2 SYGVKD. The ends were cut back, 0 bases at V and 2 bases at J, with 10 bases in the middle.

This clone has just one count. The chain recombines TRBV19 with TRBJ2-5; 8 positions match TRBD1. V shed 3 bases, J shed 4 bases, and the junction held 7 bases outside the gene matches. CDR1 and CDR2 from the germline V gene are LNHDA and SQIVND (reference sequence). The CDR3 extends over 15 amino acids. CDR3: CASSISGGLAETQYF. CDR3 DNA sequence: TGTGCCAGTAGTATTTCAGGGGGCTTGGCAGAGACCCAGTACTTC. The entire variable domain, with the rest obtained from reference TRBV19 and TRBJ2-5, is as follows: DGGITQSPKYLFRKEGQNVTLSCEQNLNHDAMYWYRQDPGQGLRLIYYSQIVNDFQKGDIAEGYSVSREKKESFPLTVTSAQKNPTAFYLCASSISGGLAETQYFGPGTRLLVL.